These 9 T cell receptor beta chains share one sample of origin, sequenced in a study of shared clonotypes between healthy human individuals. Only in-frame clones appear in the TCRdb table, and some are missing; sequencing was by immunoSEQ multiplex PCR. The sample has some 2,000,000 clones; around 96% are singletons. The naive CD8 subset, CD45RO-negative cells positively selected for CCR7, excluded terminally differentiated effector memory CD45RA+ cells. Sequenced input: naive CD8+ T cells sorted from blood. The receptors derive from a man younger than 35 in good health.

The genes are TRBV29-1 and TRBJ2-5; 8 positions agree with TRBD2. This CDR3 is 14 amino acids long. V lost 0 bases and J lost 5; bases outside the gene matches: 5. Germline assignment: CDR1 SQVTM and CDR2 ANQGSEA. This CDR3 reads CSVEDLGTRETQYF. In nucleotides, the CDR3 is TGCAGCGTTGAAGATCTCGGGACTAGGGAGACCCAGTACTTC.

This chain uses TRBV9 with TRBJ1-6; 7 bases align to TRBD1. The CDR3 runs to 17 residues. The trim removed 2 bases at V and 0 bases at J, leaving 5 bases unmatched. CDR1 and CDR2 (germline): SGDLS, YYNGEE. CDR3 in amino acids: CASSVWDSSSYNSPLHF. DNA of the CDR3: TGTGCCAGCAGCGTCTGGGACAGCAGCTCCTATAATTCACCCCTCCACTTT. Complete variable domain (other parts from reference TRBV9 and TRBJ1-6): DSGVTQTPKHLITATGQRVTLRCSPRSGDLSVYWYQQSLDQGLQFLIQYYNGEERAKGNILERFSAQQFPDLHSELNLSSLELGDSALYFCASSVWDSSSYNSPLHFGNGTRLTVT.

This clone was counted between two and nine times. V and J are TRBV9 and TRBJ1-1; weak D call: TRBD1 (5 bases). Trimming stripped 0 bases from V and 5 bases from J, with 11 bases between. This CDR3 is built from 14 residues. Germline V gene sequence: CDR1 SGDLS, CDR2 YYNGEE. The CDR3: CASSVEGDLTEAFF. The CDR3 region has the DNA TGTGCCAGCAGCGTAGAAGGGGATCTGACTGAAGCTTTCTTT.

The V and J genes are TRBV6-4 and TRBJ2-7; D unresolved. Trimming removed 2 bases at V and 3 bases at J, with 5 bases between. This CDR3 spans 12 amino acids. Germline CDR1 MRHNA, CDR2 SNTAGT. DNA for the CDR3: TGTGCCAGCAGTGACAGGAACTACGAGCAGTACTTC. This gives the protein CASSDRNYEQYF.

This chain connects TRBV11-2 to TRBJ2-5; 10 bases align to TRBD2. V lost 3 bases, J lost 3 bases, and 7 bases stayed unmatched. The CDR3 is 16 residues long. Germline CDR1 and CDR2: SGHAT and FQNNGV. Written as DNA, the CDR3 is TGTGCCAGCAGCTTCCTAGCGGGAGAAGCGGAAGAGACCCAGTACTTC. Protein product: CASSFLAGEAEETQYF.

V and J are TRBV10-3 and TRBJ2-7, with TRBD2 as a possible D gene (5 bases). Germline CDR1 is ENHRY and CDR2 is SYGVKD. With 2 bases removed from V and 6 bases from J, the gap between germline ends came to 14 bases. This CDR3 comprises 14 residues. This chain's CDR3 is CAISERTQPREQYF. The CDR3, as DNA: TGTGCCATCAGTGAGAGGACTCAGCCTCGCGAGCAGTACTTC.

The CDR3 DNA reads TGTGCCACCTCCGAAGCCAGCATGTCACCCCTCCACTTT. It yields the protein CATSEASMSPLHF. This chain uses TRBV15 with TRBJ1-6, with no clear D. The V gene lost 8 bases and the J gene lost 10 bases, with 15 bases spanning the gap. Germline CDR1 reads LNHNV; CDR2 reads YYDKDF (reference sequence). CDR3 length: 13 amino acids.

The V call is TRBV7-8, the J call TRBJ1-3, with 11 bases matching TRBD1. The CDR3 runs to 20 residues. Germline V gene data show CDR1 as SGHVS and CDR2 as FQNEAQ. The ends lost 5 bases at V and 4 bases at J; junction bases unmatched: 19. In DNA form, the CDR3 reads TGTGCCAGCAGCCCAGGGACAGGGGGATCTCGAAGTTTCTTCGGAAACACCATATATTTT. Protein: CASSPGTGGSRSFFGNTIYF.

This rearrangement joins TRBV13 to TRBJ2-7, with 7 bases that match TRBD2. This CDR3 region has 14 residues. Germline V gives CDR1 PRHDT, CDR2 FYEKMQ (reference sequence). With 8 bases clipped from V and 5 bases from J, the junction kept 12 bases outside the gene matches. The CDR3: CASQAAGSGDEQYF. The CDR3 nucleotides read TGTGCCAGCCAAGCGGCGGGGAGCGGGGACGAGCAGTACTTC. The full variable domain, completed using reference TRBV13 and TRBJ2-7, is AAGVIQSPRHLIKEKRETATLKCYPIPRHDTVYWYQQGPGQDPQFLISFYEKMQSDKGSIPDRFSAQQFSDYHSELNMSSLELGDSALYFCASQAAGSGDEQYFGPGTRLTVT.